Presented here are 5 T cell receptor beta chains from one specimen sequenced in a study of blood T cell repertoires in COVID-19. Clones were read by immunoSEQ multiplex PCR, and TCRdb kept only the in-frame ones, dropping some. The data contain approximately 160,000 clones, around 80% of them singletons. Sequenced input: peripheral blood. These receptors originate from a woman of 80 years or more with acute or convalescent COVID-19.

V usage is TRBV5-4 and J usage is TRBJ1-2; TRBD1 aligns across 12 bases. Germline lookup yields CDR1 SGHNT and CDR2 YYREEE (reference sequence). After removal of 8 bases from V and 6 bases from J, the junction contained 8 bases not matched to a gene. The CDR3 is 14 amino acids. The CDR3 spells CASRGQGAHHGYTF. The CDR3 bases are TGTGCCAGTAGGGGACAGGGGGCGCATCATGGCTACACCTTC.

This CDR3 is CASRLSRDRGRFSGNTIYF. Written as DNA, the CDR3 is TGTGCCAGCAGACTTAGTCGGGACAGGGGGCGATTCTCTGGAAACACCATATATTTT. This sequence joins TRBV13 and TRBJ1-3; 12 nucleotides match TRBD1. This CDR3 has 19 amino acids. The J segment lost 0 bases and the V segment lost 6 bases, leaving 12 bases of the junction unmatched. CDR1 PRHDT and CDR2 FYEKMQ come from the germline V gene (reference sequence).

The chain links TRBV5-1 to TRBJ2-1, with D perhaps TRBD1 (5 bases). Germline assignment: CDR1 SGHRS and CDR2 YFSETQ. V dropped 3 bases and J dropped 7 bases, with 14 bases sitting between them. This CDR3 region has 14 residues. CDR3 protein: CASSSSTVLNEQFF. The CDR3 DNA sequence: TGCGCCAGCAGCTCCTCGACAGTCTTGAATGAGCAGTTCTTC.

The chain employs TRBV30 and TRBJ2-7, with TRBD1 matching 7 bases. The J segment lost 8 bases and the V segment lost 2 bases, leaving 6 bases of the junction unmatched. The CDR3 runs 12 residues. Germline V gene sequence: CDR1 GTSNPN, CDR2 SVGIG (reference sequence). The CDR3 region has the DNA TGTGCCTGGAGTATACCGACAGGGCAGCAGTACTTC. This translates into CAWSIPTGQQYF. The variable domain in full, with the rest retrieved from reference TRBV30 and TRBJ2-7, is SQTIHQWPATLVQPVGSPLSLECTVEGTSNPNLYWYRQAAGRGLQLLFYSVGIGQISSEVPQNLSASRPQDRQFILSSKKLLLSDSGFYLCAWSIPTGQQYFGPGTRLTVT.

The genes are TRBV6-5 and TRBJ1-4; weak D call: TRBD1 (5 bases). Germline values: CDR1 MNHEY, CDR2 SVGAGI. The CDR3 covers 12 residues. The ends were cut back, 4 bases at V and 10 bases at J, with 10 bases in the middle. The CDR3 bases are TGTGCCAGCAGTTCTCCCGGGGGAAAACTGTTTTTT. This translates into CASSSPGGKLFF.